The entry below describes one TCR beta chain. Sequencing was performed with immunoSEQ multiplex PCR; in TCRdb, only in-frame clones are kept and a portion is missing. The sample lists approximately 250,000 clones, 90% occurring once. V gave up 5 bases and J gave up 4 bases; unmatched junction bases: 14. CDR3 size: 17 residues. Germline-derived CDR1 and CDR2 are MDHEN and SYDVKM. The sample originates from a study of blood T cell repertoires in COVID-19. This study enrolled people aged 18 to 89 from approximately 25 US geographic areas. V usage is TRBV28 and J usage is TRBJ2-5; TRBD1 matches at 9 bases. The sequenced sample was PBMCs or T cells enriched from blood (not recorded which). The origin of this receptor is a woman in her 30s with acute COVID-19. CDR3 residues: CASSRDRGQGLRETQYF. The CDR3 nucleotides are TGTGCCAGCAGTCGCGACCGAGGACAGGGGTTACGAGAGACCCAGTACTTC.